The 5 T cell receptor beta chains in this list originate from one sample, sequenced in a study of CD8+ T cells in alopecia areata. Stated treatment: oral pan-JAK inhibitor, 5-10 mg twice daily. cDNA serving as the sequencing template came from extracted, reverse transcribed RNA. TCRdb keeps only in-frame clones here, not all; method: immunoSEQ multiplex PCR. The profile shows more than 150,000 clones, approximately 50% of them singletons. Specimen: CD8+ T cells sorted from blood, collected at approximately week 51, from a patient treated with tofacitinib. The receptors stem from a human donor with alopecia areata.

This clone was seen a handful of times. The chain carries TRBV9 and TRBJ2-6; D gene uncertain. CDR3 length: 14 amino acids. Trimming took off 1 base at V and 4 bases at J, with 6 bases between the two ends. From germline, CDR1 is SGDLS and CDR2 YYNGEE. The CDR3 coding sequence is TGTGCCAGCAGCGTACACCTCGGGGCCAACGTCCTGACTTTC. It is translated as CASSVHLGANVLTF.

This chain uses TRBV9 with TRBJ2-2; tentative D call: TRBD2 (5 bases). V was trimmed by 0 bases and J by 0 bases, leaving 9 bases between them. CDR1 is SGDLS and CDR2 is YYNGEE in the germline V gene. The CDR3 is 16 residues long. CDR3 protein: CASSVGGGANTGELFF. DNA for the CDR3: TGTGCCAGCAGCGTAGGTGGAGGAGCGAACACCGGGGAGCTGTTTTTT.

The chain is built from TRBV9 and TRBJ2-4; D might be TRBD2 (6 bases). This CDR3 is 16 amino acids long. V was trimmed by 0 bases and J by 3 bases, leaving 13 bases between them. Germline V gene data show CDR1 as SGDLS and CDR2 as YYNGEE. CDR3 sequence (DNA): TGTGCCAGCAGCGTAGCTGGGGGGTTCGGCAAAAACATTCAGTACTTC. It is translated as CASSVAGGFGKNIQYF.

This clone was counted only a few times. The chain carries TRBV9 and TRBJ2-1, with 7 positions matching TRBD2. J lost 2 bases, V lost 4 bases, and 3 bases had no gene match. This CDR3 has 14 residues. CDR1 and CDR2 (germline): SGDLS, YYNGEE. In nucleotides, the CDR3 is TGTGCCAGCAGCCTGGCGGGGGCCTACAATGAGCAGTTCTTC. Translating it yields CASSLAGAYNEQFF. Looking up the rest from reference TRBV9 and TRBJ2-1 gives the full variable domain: DSGVTQTPKHLITATGQRVTLRCSPRSGDLSVYWYQQSLDQGLQFLIQYYNGEERAKGNILERFSAQQFPDLHSELNLSSLELGDSALYFCASSLAGAYNEQFFGPGTRLTVL.

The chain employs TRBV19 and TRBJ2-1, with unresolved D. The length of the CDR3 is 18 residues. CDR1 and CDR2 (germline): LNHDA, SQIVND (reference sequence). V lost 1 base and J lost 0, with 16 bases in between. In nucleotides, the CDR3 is TGTGCCAGTAGTATAGGGTTCTTTGGGGTCAGCTCCTACAATGAGCAGTTCTTC. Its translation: CASSIGFFGVSSYNEQFF.